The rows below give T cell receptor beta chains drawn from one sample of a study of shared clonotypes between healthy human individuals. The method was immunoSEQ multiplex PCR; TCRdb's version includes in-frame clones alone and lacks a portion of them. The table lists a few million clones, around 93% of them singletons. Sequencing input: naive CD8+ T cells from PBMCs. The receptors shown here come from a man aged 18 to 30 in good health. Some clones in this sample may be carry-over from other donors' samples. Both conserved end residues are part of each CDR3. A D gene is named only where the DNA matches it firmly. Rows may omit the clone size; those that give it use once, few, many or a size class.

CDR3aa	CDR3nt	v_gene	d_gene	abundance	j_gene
CASSQMSGETQYF	TGCGCCAGCAGTCAAATGTCGGGAGAGACCCAGTACTTC	TRBV5-1	-	-	TRBJ2-5
CASKGPNTEAFF	TGTGCCAGTAAAGGGCCGAACACTGAAGCTTTCTTT	TRBV19	-	-	TRBJ1-1
CASAAGGEKLFF	TGTGCCAGTGCCGCGGGGGGGGAAAAACTGTTTTTT	TRBV6-6	-	-	TRBJ1-4
CASITGHYGYTF	TGTGCCAGCATTACCGGACACTATGGCTACACCTTC	TRBV2	-	-	TRBJ1-2
CASSQVRQGENGYTF	TGCGCCAGCAGCCAAGTTCGACAGGGGGAAAATGGCTACACCTTC	TRBV4-1	TRBD1	-	TRBJ1-2
CASSFRDRANQPQHF	TGTGCCAGCAGTTTTAGGGACAGGGCCAATCAGCCCCAGCATTTT	TRBV28	TRBD1	-	TRBJ1-5
CASSQGRSREQYF	TGTGCCAGCAGTCAGGGGAGAAGTCGCGAGCAGTACTTC	TRBV5-6	-	-	TRBJ2-7
CASSQEAWGDTEAFF	TGCGCCAGCAGCCAAGAGGCGTGGGGGGACACTGAAGCTTTCTTT	TRBV4-3	-	-	TRBJ1-1
CASSVAGGELFF	TGTGCCAGCAGCGTAGCGGGTGGGGAGCTGTTTTTT	TRBV9	-	-	TRBJ2-2
CASSARLAGATYEQYF	TGTGCCAGCAGCGCGCGACTAGCGGGTGCCACCTACGAGCAGTACTTC	TRBV13	TRBD2	-	TRBJ2-7
CASHGLAGELGTQYF	TGTGCCAGCCATGGACTAGCGGGAGAACTCGGGACCCAGTACTTC	TRBV6-1	TRBD2	-	TRBJ2-5
CASRDRASGEGTGEQFF	TGTGCCAGCAGGGACAGGGCTAGCGGGGAGGGGACCGGTGAGCAGTTCTTC	TRBV9	-	-	TRBJ2-1
CASSGKVPNEQFF	TGTGCCAGCAGTGGGAAGGTCCCGAATGAGCAGTTCTTC	TRBV2	-	-	TRBJ2-1
CASGHGTSPYEQYF	TGTGCCAGCGGCCACGGGACTTCTCCCTACGAGCAGTACTTC	TRBV27	-	-	TRBJ2-7
CASSFQTLYGYTF	TGTGCCAGCAGTTTCCAAACCCTCTATGGCTACACCTTC	TRBV28	-	-	TRBJ1-2
CASRSKGGWNTEAFF	TGCGCCAGCAGAAGCAAAGGGGGGTGGAACACTGAAGCTTTCTTT	TRBV10-2	-	-	TRBJ1-1
CASRDSFEQYF	TGTGCCAGCCGGGACAGCTTCGAGCAGTACTTC	TRBV7-9	TRBD1	-	TRBJ2-7
CASSFGPSGSAYNEQFF	TGTGCCAGCAGCTTCGGACCGAGCGGGAGCGCCTACAATGAGCAGTTCTTC	TRBV11-2	TRBD2	-	TRBJ2-1
CASSPLGVFDYGYTF	TGTGCCAGCAGCCCGTTAGGGGTTTTTGACTATGGCTACACCTTC	TRBV5-6	-	-	TRBJ1-2
CASTGGTGGPLGGYTF	TGTGCCAGCACCGGGGGGACAGGGGGGCCGCTTGGTGGCTACACCTTC	TRBV28	TRBD1	-	TRBJ1-2
CASSIAVLGYTF	TGTGCCAGTAGTATAGCGGTGCTGGGCTACACCTTC	TRBV19	-	-	TRBJ1-2
CASSYHREAFF	TGTGCCAGCAGTTACCACAGGGAAGCTTTCTTT	TRBV6-5	-	-	TRBJ1-1
CASSLASRVYEQYF	TGTGCCAGCAGCTTAGCGTCCCGGGTCTACGAGCAGTACTTC	TRBV7-9	-	-	TRBJ2-7
CASSSPGATTDTQYF	TGTGCCAGCAGCTCCCCAGGGGCAACTACAGATACGCAGTATTTT	TRBV11-2	-	-	TRBJ2-3
CSVEDTGELFF	TGCAGCGTTGAGGACACCGGGGAGCTGTTTTTT	TRBV29-1	-	-	TRBJ2-2
CASCWGDTQYF	TGTGCCAGCTGTTGGGGGGATACGCAGTATTTT	TRBV27	-	-	TRBJ2-3
CASSFGTLGELFF	TGTGCCAGCAGCTTCGGGACGCTTGGGGAGCTGTTTTTT	TRBV5-6	-	-	TRBJ2-2
CASTVGTKGREGFGYGYTF	TGTGCCAGCACCGTGGGGACCAAAGGAAGGGAGGGATTTGGTTATGGCTACACCTTC	TRBV9	-	-	TRBJ1-2
CASSYMSLTGNTIYF	TGTGCCAGCAGTTACATGTCATTGACTGGAAACACCATATATTTT	TRBV6-6	-	-	TRBJ1-3
CASCSGGTLWAGANVLTF	TGTGCCAGTTGCAGTGGGGGGACGTTATGGGCTGGGGCCAACGTCCTGACTTTC	TRBV19	-	-	TRBJ2-6
CASSYSVPSNQPQHF	TGTGCCAGCAGTTACTCGGTGCCGAGCAATCAGCCCCAGCATTTT	TRBV6-6	-	few	TRBJ1-5
CASSVSLAGGREQFF	TGTGCCAGCAGCGTATCACTAGCGGGAGGGCGAGAGCAGTTCTTC	TRBV9	TRBD2	-	TRBJ2-1
CASSSHQTPTSGNNEQFF	TGTGCCAGCAGTTCACACCAAACCCCCACTAGCGGCAACAATGAGCAGTTCTTC	TRBV27	TRBD2	-	TRBJ2-1
CASNPGGPGGYTF	TGTGCCAGCAACCCAGGGGGCCCTGGGGGCTACACCTTC	TRBV28	TRBD1	-	TRBJ1-2
CASSQASGREGNTGELFF	TGTGCCAGCAGCCAAGCCAGTGGCAGGGAAGGAAACACCGGGGAGCTGTTTTTT	TRBV13	-	-	TRBJ2-2
CASSYDRLSGNTIYF	TGTGCCAGCAGCTATGACAGGTTGTCAGGAAACACCATATATTTT	TRBV7-9	-	-	TRBJ1-3
CASSSLGGTNEKLFF	TGTGCCAGCAGCTCCCTCGGGGGCACTAATGAAAAACTGTTTTTT	TRBV7-8	-	-	TRBJ1-4
CASSSEGHPEAFF	TGTGCCAGCAGCTCCGAAGGGCACCCTGAAGCTTTCTTT	TRBV7-2	-	-	TRBJ1-1
CASSPDLPWNEQFF	TGCGCCAGCAGCCCCGACTTACCATGGAATGAGCAGTTCTTC	TRBV4-3	-	-	TRBJ2-1
CASSDPSNPSSYNEQFF	TGTGCCAGCAGCGACCCCTCCAACCCGAGCTCCTACAATGAGCAGTTCTTC	TRBV9	-	-	TRBJ2-1
CASSPILRDGTYEQYF	TGTGCCAGCAGTCCCATACTCCGGGACGGTACCTACGAGCAGTACTTC	TRBV28	-	-	TRBJ2-7
CASSQRLEETQYF	TGTGCCAGCAGCCAGCGACTAGAGGAGACCCAGTACTTC	TRBV14	-	-	TRBJ2-5